These T cell receptor beta chains were read from a single sample in a study of beta chain features in type 1 diabetes. Sequencing used immunoSEQ multiplex PCR; TCRdb keeps in-frame clones, though not all of them. The sample includes 120,000 to 150,000 clones, 6.9% of them seen just once. The sequenced sample was central memory CD4+ T cells from blood. Receptors were obtained from a young woman in good health. The CDR3 runs from the conserved cysteine through the conserved F or W. Fields, in order: V gene, J gene, CDR3 protein.

>TRBV7-3|TRBJ2-7
CASSPAPGQSYEQYF
>TRBV10-3|TRBJ2-7
CARQGAREQYF
>TRBV7-3|TRBJ2-1
CASSLTSTSGSITYNEQFF
>TRBV7-2|TRBJ2-6
CASSKGVSVSGANVLTF
>TRBV10-3|TRBJ1-1
CAISGLTGINTEAFF
>TRBV4-3|TRBJ2-1
CASSQDPGDRDPNEQFF
>TRBV19|TRBJ2-7
CASSPGGSYEQYF
>TRBV9|TRBJ2-2
CASSVDGRAVGELFF
>TRBV19|TRBJ2-2
CASSIFGQGKTGELFF
>TRBV11-2|TRBJ1-1
CASRRAGGNTEAFF
>TRBV7-9|TRBJ2-2
CASSERQGPGELFF
>TRBV6-1|TRBJ2-1
CASSYRTQQFF
>TRBV5-1|TRBJ2-5
CASSWGTGRYQETQYF
>TRBV6-6|TRBJ1-5
CAARGAVGGNQPQHF
>TRBV9|TRBJ2-2
CASSPQGQGTTGELFF
>TRBV7-2|TRBJ2-4
CASRGDSAKNIQYF
>TRBV4-3|TRBJ1-5
CASSQAVNTPNQPQHF
>TRBV4-3|TRBJ1-3
CASSQGDTSGNTIYF
>TRBV30|TRBJ1-4
CAWNRRTNEKLFF
>TRBV10-3|TRBJ1-1
CAIGTPPEAFF
>TRBV6-1|TRBJ2-7
CASVPRGSSYEQYF
>TRBV28|TRBJ2-7
CASSLPGQGYEQYF
>TRBV15|TRBJ2-4
CATSSPRGRAGGVAKNIQYF
>TRBV4-2|TRBJ1-3
CASSHQRGGVTGNTIYF
>TRBV28|TRBJ1-2
CASSLGTGNYGYTF
>TRBV25-1|TRBJ2-6
CASIVRGSGANVLTF
>TRBV7-2|TRBJ2-1
CASSLLGQGENEQFF
>TRBV28|TRBJ2-3
CASSRGTATDTQYF
>TRBV18|TRBJ1-1
CASSRQGRADTEAFF
>TRBV7-9|TRBJ1-1
CASREGTNTEAFF
>TRBV28|TRBJ2-2
CASSFGGNTGELFF
>TRBV4-2|TRBJ2-7
CASSLDGLAYEQYF
>TRBV28|TRBJ1-5
CATLPSGTGIQPQHF
>TRBV4-1|TRBJ2-1
CASSQDYLAGRVNEQFF
>TRBV2|TRBJ2-3
CASSERANTQYF
>TRBV2|TRBJ2-1
CASSVRRSSYNEQFF
>TRBV10-3|TRBJ2-1
CAISEGASGSLNEQFF
>TRBV2|TRBJ2-1
CASSGTRGFNEQFF
>TRBV9|TRBJ2-5
CASNRGLTQETQYF
>TRBV11-2|TRBJ2-7
CASSLINEQYF
>TRBV6-1|TRBJ2-7
CASSLGTMGREQYF
>TRBV5-1|TRBJ2-2
CASRTGTGYTGELFF
>TRBV19|TRBJ2-5
CASSLGLADQETQYF
>TRBV5-6|TRBJ1-2
CASSSPDRAGYTF
>TRBV2|TRBJ2-7
CASSFRGEGGYEQYF
>TRBV30|TRBJ1-2
CAWSAFGQGDRYTF
>TRBV14|TRBJ2-7
CASSQVTSGSWSYEQYF
>TRBV4-3|TRBJ2-7
CASSQDLSQGAYEQYF
>TRBV11-1|TRBJ2-1
CASRPGLAGEGSYNEQFF
>TRBV5-6|TRBJ1-1
CASSLLNTRGTEAFF
>TRBV7-3|TRBJ1-2
CASSLTGVGNNYGYTF
>TRBV6-6|TRBJ2-7
CASSYSIDRAEQYF
>TRBV11-2|TRBJ2-6
CASSHRTGAGANVLTF
>TRBV29-1|TRBJ2-7
CSVQPRTSGSPYEQYF
>TRBV4-2|TRBJ2-5
CASSQDYRGHETQYF
>TRBV6-1|NA
CASRPWERTYEQYF
>TRBV7-2|TRBJ1-5
CASSLDQGQPQHF
>TRBV6-6|TRBJ1-2
CASSYGDRGDYGYTF
>TRBV9|TRBJ1-1
CASSQLVNTEAFF